These T cell receptor beta chains were read from a single sample in a study of T-cell reconstitution after alpha-beta-depleted transplantation in children. One entry per CDR3 protein, called by TCRdb with MiXCR from the PCR reads. There are some 440,000 distinct CDR3 sequences in the sample; about a sixth occur only once, and under 30% lies in the top ten. Sample: PBMCs, mostly from graft donor cells, taken 360 days after TCRalphabeta/CD19-depleted stem cell transplant. All receptors derive from a boy in the first two years of life who had a stem cell transplant for Wiskott-Aldrich syndrome, so the T cells may come from the graft donor. Both conserved end residues are part of each CDR3. Each record gives: V gene, D gene, J gene, clone size, CDR3 protein, CDR3 DNA. A D gene is named only where the DNA matches it firmly. Size values are once, few and many counts, or a class for expanded clones, and some rows have none.

V: TRBV14
D: .
J: TRBJ1-4
size: .
CDR3: CASSRREKLFF
DNA: TGTGCCAGCAGCCGGAGAGAAAAACTGTTTTTT

V: TRBV12-3/TRBV12-4
D: TRBD1
J: TRBJ2-5
size: .
CDR3: CASSFGELWTGKETQYF
DNA: TGTGCCAGCAGTTTTGGCGAACTTTGGACAGGGAAAGAGACCCAGTACTTC

V: TRBV20-1
D: TRBD2
J: TRBJ2-1
size: .
CDR3: CSAYTSGRANEQFF
DNA: TGCAGTGCATACACTAGCGGGAGGGCCAATGAGCAGTTCTTC

V: TRBV4-2
D: TRBD2
J: TRBJ2-3
size: .
CDR3: CASSQGLAALPTDTQYF
DNA: TGTGCCAGCAGCCAGGGACTAGCGGCTCTTCCCACAGATACGCAGTATTTT

V: TRBV18
D: TRBD2
J: TRBJ2-5
size: few
CDR3: CASSPKLWLAGLQETQYF
DNA: TGTGCCAGCTCACCCAAACTATGGCTAGCGGGATTACAAGAGACCCAGTACTTC

V: TRBV24-1
D: .
J: TRBJ2-7
size: .
CDR3: CASAFDREEYF
DNA: TGTGCCAGCGCCTTCGACAGGGAGGAGTACTTC

V: TRBV9
D: TRBD1
J: TRBJ1-6
size: few
CDR3: CASGQGDNSPLHF
DNA: TGTGCCAGCGGACAGGGAGATAATTCACCCCTCCACTTT

V: TRBV4-3
D: .
J: TRBJ2-7
size: few
CDR3: CASSQEPFSYEQYF
DNA: TGCGCCAGCAGCCAAGAACCATTCTCCTACGAGCAGTACTTC

V: TRBV3-1
D: .
J: TRBJ2-4
size: many
CDR3: CASSQRLIQYF
DNA: TGTGCCAGCAGCCAACGTCTAATTCAGTACTTC

V: TRBV20-1
D: .
J: TRBJ2-1
size: few
CDR3: CSARDRFSYNEQFF
DNA: TGCAGTGCCCGGGACCGCTTCTCCTACAATGAGCAGTTCTTC

V: TRBV5-5
D: .
J: TRBJ2-2
size: .
CDR3: CASSLDPTGELFF
DNA: TGTGCCAGCAGCTTGGATCCCACCGGGGAGCTGTTTTTT

V: TRBV15
D: .
J: TRBJ2-7
size: .
CDR3: CTTSRVTGSTYEQYF
DNA: TGTACCACCAGCAGAGTGACAGGCTCCACCTACGAGCAGTACTTC

V: TRBV28
D: TRBD2
J: TRBJ2-7
size: few
CDR3: CASSPWTSGGDEQYF
DNA: TGTGCCAGCAGTCCTTGGACTAGCGGGGGAGACGAGCAGTACTTC

V: TRBV4-2
D: TRBD1
J: TRBJ2-6
size: few
CDR3: CASSQYPGQGARGANVLTF
DNA: TGTGCCAGCAGTCAATACCCGGGACAGGGGGCGCGCGGGGCCAACGTCCTGACTTTC

V: TRBV11-2
D: .
J: TRBJ2-7
size: .
CDR3: CASSRQVFGEQYF
DNA: TGTGCCAGCAGCCGACAGGTTTTCGGAGAGCAGTACTTC

V: TRBV5-1
D: TRBD1
J: TRBJ2-7
size: .
CDR3: CASSLVQGFREQYF
DNA: TGCGCCAGCAGCTTGGTACAGGGGTTCCGCGAGCAGTACTTC

V: TRBV5-3
D: TRBD1
J: TRBJ2-5
size: once
CDR3: CAMSPGTGGETQYF
DNA: TGTGCCATGAGCCCTGGGACAGGAGGGGAGACCCAGTACTTC

V: TRBV7-6
D: .
J: TRBJ2-7
size: few
CDR3: CASSLEVQGEQYF
DNA: TGTGCCAGCAGCTTAGAGGTACAAGGCGAGCAGTACTTC

V: TRBV5-1
D: .
J: TRBJ2-3
size: .
CDR3: CASSKTASTDTQYF
DNA: TGCGCCAGCAGCAAGACAGCAAGCACAGATACGCAGTATTTT

V: TRBV29-1
D: .
J: TRBJ2-7
size: few
CDR3: CSVEGGGAGIYEQYF
DNA: TGCAGCGTTGAAGGTGGTGGGGCAGGGATCTACGAGCAGTACTTC

V: TRBV4-3
D: TRBD2
J: TRBJ2-1
size: .
CDR3: CASTERMTSGRMGQFF
DNA: TGCGCCAGCACCGAAAGGATGACTAGCGGGAGGATGGGGCAGTTCTTC

V: TRBV20-1
D: TRBD2
J: TRBJ2-3
size: few
CDR3: CSGLPLLAGEGDTQYF
DNA: TGCAGTGGTCTTCCCCTACTTGCGGGAGAGGGGGATACGCAGTATTTT

V: TRBV10-3
D: TRBD1
J: TRBJ2-7
size: .
CDR3: CAISEQGRQGEQYF
DNA: TGTGCCATCAGTGAACAGGGGCGGCAGGGGGAGCAGTACTTC

V: TRBV21-1
D: .
J: TRBJ2-7
size: few
CDR3: CASSKGQGRGLGSEQYF
DNA: TGTGCCAGCAGCAAGGGACAGGGGCGCGGGTTAGGGAGCGAGCAGTACTTC

V: TRBV5-1
D: TRBD1
J: TRBJ2-5
size: few
CDR3: CASSLEGTGLGETQYF
DNA: TGCGCCAGCAGCTTGGAGGGGACAGGGCTGGGGGAGACCCAGTACTTC

V: TRBV20-1
D: TRBD1
J: TRBJ2-1
size: few
CDR3: CSANRGVQFF
DNA: TGCAGTGCTAACAGGGGGGTGCAGTTCTTC

V: TRBV6-2/TRBV6-3
D: .
J: TRBJ2-7
size: few
CDR3: CASKSTSTGSYEQYF
DNA: TGTGCCAGCAAATCAACCTCGACAGGATCCTACGAGCAGTACTTC

V: TRBV7-9
D: .
J: TRBJ1-5
size: few
CDR3: CASSSREGQPQHF
DNA: TGTGCCAGCAGCTCAAGAGAGGGGCAGCCCCAGCATTTT

V: TRBV29-1
D: .
J: TRBJ2-7
size: few
CDR3: CSVEVENPYEQYF
DNA: TGCAGCGTTGAGGTCGAGAACCCCTACGAGCAGTACTTC

V: TRBV3-1
D: TRBD2
J: TRBJ2-2
size: few
CDR3: CASSHSPGLAGGPSTGELFF
DNA: TGTGCCAGCAGCCATTCCCCGGGACTAGCGGGAGGGCCGAGCACCGGGGAGCTGTTTTTT

V: TRBV19
D: TRBD2
J: TRBJ2-4
size: .
CDR3: CASSIDPTSGPGAKNIQYF
DNA: TGTGCCAGTAGTATAGATCCTACTAGCGGACCCGGGGCCAAAAACATTCAGTACTTC

V: TRBV9
D: .
J: TRBJ2-5
size: few
CDR3: CASSVGLKATQYF
DNA: TGTGCCAGCAGCGTAGGGCTCAAGGCGACCCAGTACTTC

V: TRBV12-3/TRBV12-4
D: TRBD1
J: TRBJ2-1
size: many
CDR3: CASSYLRGLGEQFF
DNA: TGTGCCAGCAGTTACCTCAGGGGGCTAGGTGAGCAGTTCTTC

V: TRBV29-1
D: TRBD2
J: TRBJ2-7
size: .
CDR3: CSVEWLAGGEYEQYF
DNA: TGCAGCGTTGAATGGCTAGCGGGAGGGGAATACGAGCAGTACTTC

V: TRBV24-1
D: .
J: TRBJ2-1
size: .
CDR3: CATSEPGPITYNEQFF
DNA: TGTGCCACCAGTGAGCCGGGACCCATCACTTACAATGAGCAGTTCTTC